These 24 T cell receptor beta chains were sequenced from one sample in a study of T-cell reconstitution after alpha-beta-depleted transplantation in children (dated by TCRdb to the mid-2010s). Libraries were constructed by PCR. Sequenced using an Illumina HiSeq 2500. To normalize quantification of the TCRbeta repertoire, the TCR libraries were built with molecular barcoding that relied on unique molecular identifiers. TCRdb trimmed the raw reads at Q25, called clones with MiXCR and kept productive beta chains. Each entry merges the rows of one CDR3 protein and shows their most common DNA and genes. Here the sample has about 580,000 distinct CDR3 sequences; 23% occur a single time. The ten biggest clones cover 13% to 15% of the sample. What the treatment or condition label conveys for this sample: allogeneic hematopoietic cell transplantation with graft depleted of TCRalphabeta T cells and CD19 B cells.

The input for sequencing was PBMCs, mostly from graft donor cells, taken 360 days after TCRalphabeta/CD19-depleted stem cell transplant. These receptors came from a boy in the first two years of life who had a stem cell transplant for acute myeloid leukemia, so the T cells may come from the graft donor.

The chain links TRBV5-1 to TRBJ1-1; D possibly corresponds to TRBD1 (6 bases). The CDR3 consists of 15 residues. The germline CDR1 and CDR2 sequences are SGHRS and YFSETQ. Trimming pared 0 bases from V and 4 bases from J, leaving 13 bases between. CDR3 DNA sequence: TGCGCCAGCAGCTTGGAGGCAGGGGTAGGCACTGAAGCTTTCTTT. The encoded protein is CASSLEAGVGTEAFF.

Many counts were recorded for this clonotype. The CDR3 coding sequence is TGTGCCAGTTCCATTAATTCACCCCTCCACTTT. Protein: CASSINSPLHF. This sequence joins TRBV28 and TRBJ1-6; D remains unclear. The ends were cut back, 9 bases at V and 6 bases at J, with 6 bases in the middle. The CDR3 spans 11 residues. Germline CDR1 and CDR2: MDHEN and SYDVKM.

This clonotype was found many times. The J gene is TRBJ2-7, the V gene TRBV15; D possibly corresponds to TRBD2 (5 bases). CDR3 length: 14 residues. Germline V lookup: CDR1 LNHNV, CDR2 YYDKDF (reference sequence). The V end was cut by 0 bases, the J end by 4 bases, with 10 bases between. The CDR3 DNA follows: TGTGCCACCAGCAGAGACCGGGGAACATACGAGCAGTACGTC. Protein: CATSRDRGTYEQYV.

CDR3: CSDAVPREHEQFF. The CDR3 region has the DNA TGCAGTGACGCGGTTCCCCGGGAACATGAGCAGTTCTTC. The chain is built from TRBV20-1 and TRBJ2-1; possible D gene TRBD2, 5 bases. Trimming shortened V by 7 bases and J by 8 bases, and 18 bases separated the two germline ends. The germline V gene encodes CDR1 DFQATT and CDR2 SNEGSKA (reference sequence). The CDR3 length is 13 residues.

At least ten counts were recorded for this clonotype. The chain couples TRBV5-1 to TRBJ1-1; D may be TRBD1 (5 bases). From germline, CDR1 is SGHRS and CDR2 YFSETQ. V lost 0 bases to trimming and J lost 7 bases, with 10 bases between them. The CDR3 totals 13 residues. The CDR3 sequence is CASSLAGQGEAFF. The CDR3 nucleotides are TGCGCCAGCAGCTTGGCAGGGCAGGGTGAAGCTTTCTTT. The full variable domain, in which reference TRBV5-1 and TRBJ1-1 provide the parts outside the CDR3, is KAGVTQTPRYLIKTRGQQVTLSCSPISGHRSVSWYQQTPGQGLQFLFEYFSETQRNKGNFPGRFSGRQFSNSRSEMNVSTLELGDSALYLCASSLAGQGEAFFGQGTRLTVV.

The gene calls are TRBV6-1 and TRBJ1-6, with 8 bases aligning to TRBD1. CDR3 length: 14 amino acids. Trimming took 5 bases from V and 8 from J; bases not matched to a gene: 5. In germline, CDR1 is MNHNS, CDR2 SASEGT. The CDR3 here is CASSRTGTHSPLHF. The CDR3 nucleotides read TGTGCCAGCAGTCGGACAGGGACTCATTCACCCCTCCACTTT.

The rearrangement uses TRBV7-2 and TRBJ2-2; 11 bases line up with TRBD2. V lost 1 base to trimming and J lost 6 bases; unmatched junction nucleotides: 1. The CDR3 spans 15 residues. The germline V gene encodes CDR1 SGHTA and CDR2 FQGNSA. In DNA, the CDR3 is TGTGCCAGCAGCTTAGTTAGCGGGGGGGCCGGGGAGCTGTTTTTT. This codes for CASSLVSGGAGELFF.

The chain carries TRBV6-1 and TRBJ2-5; 7 bases are a match to TRBD2. The CDR3 consists of 15 residues. The germline gives CDR1 MNHNS, CDR2 SASEGT. The V segment lost 6 bases and the J segment 1 base; nucleotides outside the gene matches: 8. CDR3 protein: CASSPSGVPQETQYF. Written as DNA, the CDR3 is TGTGCCAGCAGCCCGAGCGGGGTCCCCCAAGAGACCCAGTACTTC.

This clonotype turned up a few times. This chain joins TRBV11-2 and TRBJ2-1; 10 nucleotides line up with TRBD2. CDR1 is SGHAT and CDR2 is FQNNGV in the germline V gene. V shed 5 bases, J shed 9 bases, and the junction held 10 bases outside the gene matches. The CDR3 spans 15 residues. CDR3 loop: CASSVTSGALAEQFF. In nucleotides, the CDR3 is TGTGCCAGCAGCGTCACTAGCGGGGCCTTGGCTGAGCAGTTCTTC. Full variable domain (outside the CDR3, taken from reference TRBV11-2 and TRBJ2-1): EAGVAQSPRYKIIEKRQSVAFWCNPISGHATLYWYQQILGQGPKLLIQFQNNGVVDDSQLPKDRFSAERLKGVDSTLKIQPAKLEDSAVYLCASSVTSGALAEQFFGPGTRLTVL.

Only a few counts were recorded for this clonotype. V gene TRBV29-1 combines with J gene TRBJ1-1, with TRBD1 identical over 7 bases. Germline V CDR1 and CDR2: SQVTM, ANQGSEA. The CDR3 contains 13 residues. With 4 bases clipped from V and 2 bases from J, the junction kept 4 bases outside the gene matches. The CDR3 nucleotides read TGCAGCGTTGGGACAGGAGGAAACACTGAAGCTTTCTTT. As protein: CSVGTGGNTEAFF.

The chain employs TRBV6-5 and TRBJ2-3, with D unclear. The CDR3 is 14 amino acids. The germline CDR1 and CDR2 sequences are MNHEY and SVGAGI. Trimming removed 0 bases at V and 5 bases at J, with 9 bases between. The CDR3 sequence is CASSYSRLKDTQYF. The CDR3 bases are TGTGCCAGCAGTTACTCCCGGTTGAAAGATACGCAGTATTTT.

This clonotype showed up just once. V usage is TRBV5-1 and J usage is TRBJ2-1; D may be TRBD1 (5 bases). Germline loops: CDR1 SGHRS, CDR2 YFSETQ. Trimming removed 0 bases from V and 4 bases from J, with 14 bases in between. The CDR3 totals 16 residues. The CDR3 DNA reads as TGCGCCAGCAGCTTGGGGCCAGGGAAGGGTTACAATGAGCAGTTCTTC. It translates to CASSLGPGKGYNEQFF.

This clonotype was found many times. The chain uses TRBV7-9 and TRBJ2-2, with D perhaps TRBD1 or TRBD2 (5 bases each). The CDR3 covers 17 residues. The V gene lost 2 bases and the J gene lost 0 bases, with 13 bases spanning the gap. Looked up from germline, CDR1 is SEHNR and CDR2 is FQNEAQ (reference sequence). The chain's CDR3 is CASSLLFGASNTGELFF. CDR3 DNA sequence: TGTGCCAGCAGCTTACTGTTCGGGGCGTCGAACACCGGGGAGCTGTTTTTT.

The table lists this clonotype with a few counts. The chain recombines TRBV2 with TRBJ2-3, with D perhaps matching TRBD2 (6 bases). The CDR3 has 16 amino acids. V gave up 0 bases and J gave up 6 bases, with 16 bases separating them. From germline, CDR1 is SNHLY and CDR2 FYNNEI. CDR3 sequence (DNA): TGTGCCAGCAGTGAAGCAGGCCCATCCAGCGGGGATACGCAGTATTTT. Translating gives CASSEAGPSSGDTQYF.

This clonotype has at least ten counts. The genes are TRBV12-5 and TRBJ2-1; perhaps TRBD2 as D (6 bases). CDR3 length: 13 residues. The V end was cut by 0 bases, the J end by 9 bases, with 9 bases between. Germline values: CDR1 LGHNT, CDR2 FRNRAP. CDR3 loop: CASGLVLGGEQFF. The DNA for the CDR3 is TGTGCTAGTGGTTTGGTATTGGGGGGTGAGCAGTTCTTC. Using reference TRBV12-5 and TRBJ2-1 for the parts outside the CDR3, the full variable domain is DARVTQTPRHKVTEMGQEVTMRCQPILGHNTVFWYRQTMMQGLELLAYFRNRAPLDDSGMPKDRFSAEMPDATLATLKIQPSEPRDSAVYFCASGLVLGGEQFFGPGTRLTVL.

The chain has TRBV4-2 and TRBJ1-4, with a tentative D call TRBD1 (6 bases). The CDR3 is 15 amino acids. Per germline, CDR1 LGHNA and CDR2 YNFKEQ. Trimming removed 2 bases from V and 5 bases from J, with 12 bases in between. CDR3 DNA sequence: TGTGCCAGCAGCCAAATACAGGGCTCCAATGAAAAACTGTTTTTT. This encodes CASSQIQGSNEKLFF.

This clonotype was observed at least ten times. V usage is TRBV9 and J usage is TRBJ1-4; no clear D gene. The V gene lost 5 bases and the J gene lost 0 bases, with 11 bases spanning the gap. CDR1 is SGDLS, CDR2 YYNGEE, per germline. The length of the CDR3 is 15 residues. CDR3 protein: CASSRRGTTNEKLFF. The CDR3 bases are TGTGCCAGCAGTCGCCGCGGTACAACTAATGAAAAACTGTTTTTT. The full variable domain, in which reference TRBV9 and TRBJ1-4 provide the parts outside the CDR3, is DSGVTQTPKHLITATGQRVTLRCSPRSGDLSVYWYQQSLDQGLQFLIQYYNGEERAKGNILERFSAQQFPDLHSELNLSSLELGDSALYFCASSRRGTTNEKLFFGSGTQLSVL.

The J gene is TRBJ2-3, the V gene TRBV12-3 or TRBV12-4; TRBD2 matches at 13 bases. The CDR3 has 18 amino acids. J was trimmed by 2 bases and V by 7 bases; bases with no gene match: 12. CDR3 in amino acids: CASILETSGGPSTDTQYF. The DNA of the CDR3 is TGTGCCAGCATCCTGGAGACTAGCGGGGGGCCTTCCACAGATACGCAGTATTTT.

The chain carries TRBV29-1 and TRBJ2-7; D unresolved. The CDR3 is 12 amino acids. Germline values: CDR1 SQVTM, CDR2 ANQGSEA. The ends were cut back, 1 base at V and 2 bases at J, with 6 bases in the middle. The CDR3 nucleotides read TGCAGCGTTGAAGGAATGACCTACGAGCAGTACTTC. Encoded protein: CSVEGMTYEQYF.

This clonotype was seen at least ten times. The gene calls are TRBV28 and TRBJ2-3, with 8 bases identical to TRBD2. There are 15 residues in the CDR3. V dropped 5 bases and J dropped 11; count of bases not matched to a gene: 15. CDR1 MDHEN and CDR2 SYDVKM come from the germline V gene. Written as DNA, the CDR3 is TGTGCCAGCAGTGATTGGCGGGGGGACCCCCGGGTGCAGTATTTT. It encodes CASSDWRGDPRVQYF.

The gene calls are TRBV3-1 and TRBJ2-3; TRBD2 matches at 11 bases. With 3 bases clipped from V and 2 bases from J, the junction kept 1 base outside the gene matches. In germline, CDR1 is LGHDT, CDR2 YNNKEL (reference sequence). This CDR3 comprises 15 residues. This CDR3 reads CASSQTSGDTDTQYF. The CDR3 nucleotides read TGTGCCAGCAGCCAGACTAGCGGGGACACAGATACGCAGTATTTT.

There are many counts of this clonotype. The genes are TRBV20-1 and TRBJ2-1; D remains unclear. This CDR3 has 11 residues. V shed 1 base and J shed 9 bases, with 7 bases lying between them. Per germline, CDR1 DFQATT and CDR2 SNEGSKA (reference sequence). In DNA form, the CDR3 reads TGCAGTGCTAGAGCTTCTGCTGAGCAGTTCTTC. This encodes CSARASAEQFF.

This clonotype has more than one count but fewer than ten. The chain employs TRBV5-1 and TRBJ1-5, with D uncertain. Looked up from germline, CDR1 is SGHRS and CDR2 is YFSETQ. V shed 0 bases and J shed 0 bases, with 10 bases lying between them. The CDR3 consists of 16 residues. The CDR3 loop is CASSLGEGYSNQPQHF. CDR3 DNA sequence: TGCGCCAGCAGCTTGGGGGAAGGTTATAGCAATCAGCCCCAGCATTTT.

At least ten counts were recorded for this clonotype. This rearrangement joins TRBV24-1 to TRBJ2-3, with 11 bases identical to TRBD2. CDR3 length equals 17 residues. Per the germline V gene, CDR1 is KGHDR and CDR2 is SFDVKD. After removal of 3 bases from V and 2 bases from J, the junction contained 6 bases not matched to a gene. In DNA, the CDR3 is TGTGCCACCAGTGATACTAGCGGGGGCCCCTTCACAGATACGCAGTATTTT. Translating it yields CATSDTSGGPFTDTQYF.